The clone carrying this TCR beta chain was seen a handful of times. Its specificity is unknown. This sample was included in a study of OX40 agonist ivuxolimab in advanced cancers. The overall study: Antecedent anti-PD-1, anti-PD-L1 or anti-CTLA-4 therapy was permissible, with roughly 36% having received some.

Clones were read by immunoSEQ multiplex PCR, and TCRdb kept only the in-frame ones, dropping some. The sample consists of about 34,000 clones, about four fifths of them appearing once. The V end lost 4 bases, the J end lost 0 bases, and 15 bases lay between the germline ends. Germline CDR1 is SGHVS and CDR2 is FQNEAQ. This CDR3 has 17 amino acids. The study's findings and limits: Expanded peripheral T cells had an undetermined antigen specificity. Average numbers of expanded clones were greater in CD8+ T cells than in CD4+.

Drawing of blood for sampling happened at baseline, at cycle 4 day 1, and at cycle 7 day 1. This material consisted of CD4+ or CD8+ T cells sorted from blood, taken in a trial of the OX40 agonist ivuxolimab. The rearrangement links TRBV7-8 to TRBJ2-2; D possibly matches TRBD1 or TRBD2 (5 bases each). The sequence came from an adult with an advanced solid tumor such as melanoma, head and neck, liver or kidney cancer. The CDR3, as DNA: TGTGCCAGCAGCTACGCTGTGGGGCGGGCGAACACCGGGGAGCTGTTTTTT. Amino acids: CASSYAVGRANTGELFF.